This entry lists 23 T cell receptor beta chains sequenced from one sample in a study of CD4 T cells in relation to SARS-CoV-2 and coronaviruses. Using immunoSEQ multiplex PCR, the repertoire was profiled, and TCRdb retains in-frame clones only, with some absent. The table lists just under 65,000 clones, about 94% of them singletons, with over 0.11% in the top ten. Before the COVID-19 pandemic, during about 2010-2019, CD4+ T cells were taken from unexposed donors. The sequenced sample consisted of naive CD4+ T cells from PBMCs. The subset denotes: naive CD4+ T cells isolated by negative enrichment. The receptors shown here come from a human donor in good health.

The chain combines TRBV10-3 with TRBJ2-7; no clear D gene. Trimming removed 6 bases at V and 5 bases at J, with 8 bases between. CDR3 length: 11 residues. Germline V gene sequence: CDR1 ENHRY, CDR2 SYGVKD. In DNA, the CDR3 is TGTGCCATCAGAAGCTCTCACGAGCAGTACTTC. Translation gives CAIRSSHEQYF.

The CDR3 DNA reads as TGCGCCAGCAGCACTTCCGGGACCCCGCAAGAGACCCAGTACTTC. It is translated as CASSTSGTPQETQYF. This chain connects TRBV5-1 to TRBJ2-5; D is tentatively TRBD1 or TRBD2 (5 bases each). The CDR3 spans 15 residues. CDR1 SGHRS and CDR2 YFSETQ come from the germline V gene. Trimming left V 4 bases short and J 2 bases short, with 15 bases between.

The chain employs TRBV3-1 (or the pseudogene TRBV3-2) and TRBJ2-1, with TRBD1 matching 11 bases. The V gene's germline CDR1 is LGHDT and CDR2 YNNKEL (reference sequence). The CDR3 runs 14 residues. V trimming: 4 bases; J trimming: 6 bases; junction bases outside the gene matches: 2. The CDR3 nucleotides read TGTGCCAGCAGCCTCGGGACAGGGGGCAATGAGCAGTTCTTC. Translated, it gives CASSLGTGGNEQFF.

The rearrangement joins TRBV28 to TRBJ2-1, with TRBD2 matching 7 bases. Trimming cost V 6 bases and J 0 bases; bases outside gene matches: 11. The CDR3 has 17 amino acids. Germline V lookup: CDR1 MDHEN, CDR2 SYDVKM. The CDR3 DNA reads as TGTGCCAGCAGCCGTTCGACCGGGACTAACTCCTACAATGAGCAGTTCTTC. Its translation is CASSRSTGTNSYNEQFF.

The chain carries TRBV28 and TRBJ2-7, with D perhaps matching TRBD2 (8 bases). The CDR3 sequence is 13 residues long. The germline CDR1 and CDR2 sequences are MDHEN and SYDVKM. The V gene lost 6 bases and the J gene lost 6 bases, with 15 bases spanning the gap. CDR3 in amino acids: CASRNRGLGEQYF. CDR3 nucleotides: TGTGCCAGCAGAAACAGGGGACTAGGCGAGCAGTACTTC.

In its sample, this clone was seen once. Other DNA sequences in this sample translate to the same CDR3. The genes are TRBV7-9 and TRBJ1-2, with 10 bases that match TRBD1. V trimming: 5 bases; J trimming: 2 bases; junction bases outside the gene matches: 2. Germline V gene lookup returns CDR1 SEHNR and CDR2 FQNEAQ (reference sequence). The CDR3 is 14 amino acids. This CDR3 reads CASSPGQGNYGYTF. CDR3 sequence (DNA): TGTGCCAGCAGCCCGGGACAGGGGAACTATGGCTACACCTTC. Full variable domain (missing parts from reference TRBV7-9 and TRBJ1-2): DTGVSQNPRHKITKRGQNVTFRCDPISEHNRLYWYRQTLGQGPEFLTYFQNEAQLEKSRLLSDRFSAERPKGSFSTLEIQRTEQGDSAMYLCASSPGQGNYGYTFGSGTRLTVV.

J is TRBJ2-1 and V is TRBV5-1; TRBD2 matches 10 bases. V lost 2 bases and J lost 7; bases outside the gene matches: 6. Germline CDR1 SGHRS, CDR2 YFSETQ. CDR3 length equals 15 residues. The CDR3 DNA sequence: TGCGCCAGCAGCTTTTTACTAGCGGGAAGTAATGAGCAGTTCTTC. Its translation is CASSFLLAGSNEQFF.

The chain combines TRBV5-1 with TRBJ2-7; 9 nucleotides agree with TRBD2. The CDR3 covers 16 residues. Losses at the gene ends were 0 bases for V and 3 bases for J; bases not matched to a gene: 7. Germline lookup yields CDR1 SGHRS and CDR2 YFSETQ. Here the CDR3 reads CASSLAGAGGHYEQYF. In DNA, the CDR3 is TGCGCCAGCAGCTTGGCCGGAGCGGGAGGTCACTACGAGCAGTACTTC.

The chain couples TRBV5-6 to TRBJ2-5; possible D gene TRBD2, 6 bases. Per the germline V gene, CDR1 is SGHDT and CDR2 is YYEEEE. The CDR3 is made up of 14 amino acids. Between the trimmed V and J ends, which lost 2 bases and 5 bases, there was a span of 13 bases. The CDR3 region has the DNA TGTGCCAGCAGCTTTAGGTCCGGGAGTGAGACCCAGTACTTC. Protein: CASSFRSGSETQYF.

The chain employs TRBV5-1 and TRBJ2-5, with D perhaps TRBD2 (6 bases). Germline assignment: CDR1 SGHRS and CDR2 YFSETQ. The CDR3 runs to 16 residues. With 1 base removed from V and 3 bases from J, the gap between germline ends came to 16 bases. CDR3 in DNA: TGCGCCAGCAGCTTGATGATTGGCGGAGGGGAAGAGACCCAGTACTTC. Translated: CASSLMIGGGEETQYF. The whole variable domain, filled in from reference TRBV5-1 and TRBJ2-5, reads KAGVTQTPRYLIKTRGQQVTLSCSPISGHRSVSWYQQTPGQGLQFLFEYFSETQRNKGNFPGRFSGRQFSNSRSEMNVSTLELGDSALYLCASSLMIGGGEETQYFGPGTRLLVL.

V is TRBV6-4 and J is TRBJ2-2, with a tentative D call TRBD1 (5 bases). The CDR3 has 14 residues. Germline-derived CDR1 and CDR2 are MRHNA and SNTAGT. V lost 4 bases and J 2 bases, leaving 8 bases between the germline ends. CDR3 residues: CASSVGPNTGELFF. The DNA for the CDR3 is TGTGCCAGCAGTGTGGGGCCAAACACCGGGGAGCTGTTTTTT.

This rearrangement joins TRBV7-6 to TRBJ2-3, with D possibly matching TRBD1 (6 bases). V lost 5 bases and J lost 3, with 15 bases in between. CDR1 SGHVS and CDR2 FNYEAQ come from the germline V gene. This CDR3 region has 15 residues. The CDR3 DNA reads as TGTGCCAGCAGCCCGAGGCAGGGGCGGACAGATACGCAGTATTTT. Protein: CASSPRQGRTDTQYF.

The chain carries TRBV11-2 and TRBJ2-7; TRBD2 matches 8 bases. The CDR3 is 17 residues long. V was pared by 4 bases and J by 3 bases, with 14 bases of the junction left unmatched. Germline V CDR1 and CDR2: SGHAT, FQNNGV. The CDR3: CASSSSPRAGGLYEQYF. The CDR3 DNA reads as TGTGCCAGCAGCTCCTCACCTAGGGCGGGAGGTCTCTACGAGCAGTACTTC.

This chain uses TRBV21-1 with TRBJ2-2; TRBD2 is the table's D call and was not checked against the DNA. TRBV21-1 is noted as a pseudogene. CDR3 length: 14 amino acids. The DNA for the CDR3 is TGTGCCAGCAGCACCGTCCGAGAGTCCGGGGAGCTGTTTTTT. Amino acid sequence: CASSTVRESGELFF.

The rearrangement uses TRBV5-4 and TRBJ2-2; 7 bases are a match to TRBD2. This CDR3 region has 14 residues. V trimming: 3 bases; J trimming: 3 bases; junction bases outside the gene matches: 2. CDR1 and CDR2 (germline): SGHNT, YYREEE (reference sequence). CDR3: CASSWGGDTGELFF. The CDR3 DNA reads as TGTGCCAGCAGCTGGGGGGGTGACACCGGGGAGCTGTTTTTT. Filled out from reference TRBV5-4 and TRBJ2-2, the complete variable domain reads ETGVTQSPTHLIKTRGQQVTLRCSSQSGHNTVSWYQQALGQGPQFIFQYYREEENGRGNFPPRFSGLQFPNYSSELNVNALELDDSALYLCASSWGGDTGELFFGEGSRLTVL.

The rearrangement links TRBV6-1 to TRBJ1-2; possible D gene TRBD1, 5 bases. Germline lookup yields CDR1 MNHNS and CDR2 SASEGT. Trimming cost V 3 bases and J 7 bases, with 15 bases left between them. This CDR3 has 14 residues. CDR3 amino acids: CASSDNSRRGGYTF. The CDR3, as DNA: TGTGCCAGCAGTGATAATAGTAGGAGGGGTGGCTACACCTTC.

The chain recombines TRBV12-3 or TRBV12-4 with TRBJ2-7, with D possibly matching TRBD2 (5 bases). V was pared by 5 bases and J by 3 bases, with 11 bases between. This CDR3 is 13 amino acids long. The CDR3: CASSRLLGYEQYF. As DNA, the CDR3 is TGTGCCAGCAGTCGCCTACTAGGCTACGAGCAGTACTTC.

The genes are TRBV6-5 and TRBJ2-2; TRBD2 matches at 10 bases. The junction had 4 bases not matched to a gene; V was cut back by 2 bases and J by 7 bases. The CDR3 has 15 amino acids. CDR1 and CDR2 from the germline V gene are MNHEY and SVGAGI. As DNA, the CDR3 is TGTGCCAGCAGTTACGGGAGCGGGAGGGACGGGGAGCTGTTTTTT. It codes for CASSYGSGRDGELFF.

The chain uses TRBV10-3 and TRBJ1-4, with 8 bases that match TRBD1. Germline loops: CDR1 ENHRY, CDR2 SYGVKD. Unmatched junction bases numbered 10, after V lost 2 bases and J lost 8 bases. The CDR3 totals 16 residues. CDR3: CAISEGVQGVEEKLFF. CDR3 DNA: TGTGCCATCAGTGAGGGGGTACAGGGGGTTGAAGAAAAACTGTTTTTT.

V gene TRBV2 combines with J gene TRBJ2-2, with a tentative D call TRBD1 (5 bases). V was cut by 6 bases and J by 0 bases, with 11 bases left in between. Germline CDR1 SNHLY, CDR2 FYNNEI. The CDR3 is 15 residues long. The CDR3 nucleotides are TGTGCCAGCAGGGCCGACAGTACGAACACCGGGGAGCTGTTTTTT. Translating it yields CASRADSTNTGELFF.

This clone turned up a few times. The V and J genes are TRBV5-4 and TRBJ2-7; 8 nucleotides match TRBD1. The CDR3 has 15 residues. Germline CDR1 reads SGHNT; CDR2 reads YYREEE (reference sequence). Trimming took 4 bases from V and 1 from J; bases not matched to a gene: 7. DNA of the CDR3: TGTGCCAGCAGCCGATATGGACAGGGATCCTACGAGCAGTACTTC. Its translation: CASSRYGQGSYEQYF.

The V gene is TRBV27, the J gene TRBJ1-2, with D tentatively TRBD1 (5 bases). V was shortened by 4 bases and J by 8 bases, with 14 bases between the two germline ends. The germline V gene encodes CDR1 MNHEY and CDR2 SMNVEV (reference sequence). CDR3 length: 13 amino acids. The CDR3 protein is CASSSRVSDGYTF. For the CDR3, the DNA is TGTGCCAGCAGTTCCAGGGTGTCTGACGGCTACACCTTC.

The gene calls are TRBV19 and TRBJ1-5, with 8 bases fitting TRBD1. Looked up from germline, CDR1 is LNHDA and CDR2 is SQIVND (reference sequence). The CDR3 loop spans 15 amino acids. V lost 7 bases to trimming and J lost 5 bases; unmatched junction nucleotides: 10. CDR3 coding DNA: TGTGCCAGTATAGACGGACAGGGCCTTCATCAGCCCCAGCATTTT. Encoded protein: CASIDGQGLHQPQHF.